One and the same sample provided the 23 T cell receptor beta chains below, sequenced in a study of patients and donors after allogeneic stem cell transplantation. One entry per CDR3 protein, called by TCRdb with MiXCR from the RT-PCR reads. The sample yields about 110,000 distinct CDR3 sequences, around 33% seen once. The sample taken for sequencing was blood, either unsorted or a sorted T cell fraction (not recorded which). These receptors were collected from a human donor who was either an allogeneic HSCT recipient or a stem cell or donor lymphocyte infusion donor (not recorded which). It is not recorded whose cells these are; they may come from a transplant donor.

The chain joins TRBV7-2 to TRBJ2-1; 7 bases line up with TRBD1. The CDR3 length is 14 residues. Germline V gene sequence: CDR1 SGHTA, CDR2 FQGNSA. V shed 5 bases, J shed 4 bases, and the junction held 5 bases outside the gene matches. The DNA for the CDR3 is TGTGCCAGCAGCAAGCGACAGGGATACAATGAGCAGTTCTTC. It codes for CASSKRQGYNEQFF.

The table lists this clonotype with a few counts. In this CDR3 the conserved last residue, phenylalanine or tryptophan, is missing, so a read error is likely. The DNA is left out, because the CDR3 cannot be placed on it with certainty; the CDR3 is given as TCRdb lists it. The chain links TRBV20-1 to TRBJ1-6; the table names TRBD1, a call not compared with the DNA. Including both end residues, the CDR3 is 12 amino acids long. CDR1 and CDR2 from the germline V gene are DFQATT and SNEGSKA (reference sequence). The CDR3 loop is CSARIPGERLSV.

This clonotype was counted only a few times. A read error may produce the germline difference seen at one junction end. The genes are TRBV6-1 and TRBJ1-2; D remains unclear. Per germline, CDR1 MNHNS and CDR2 SASEGT. The CDR3 has 10 residues. CDR3: CASHPGRPSF. CDR3 in DNA: TGTGCCAGCCATCCCGGACGGCCCTCCTTC.

The genes are TRBV6-2 or TRBV6-3 and TRBJ2-6; D is perhaps TRBD2 (5 bases). The CDR3 extends over 16 amino acids. Trimming stripped 0 bases from V and 3 bases from J, with 9 bases between. The germline gives CDR1 MNHEY, CDR2 SVGEGT. The CDR3 DNA reads as TGTGCCAGCAGTTACTCAGGCGGGTATGGGGCCAACGTCCTGACTTTC. Protein sequence: CASSYSGGYGANVLTF.

This chain connects TRBV7-9 to TRBJ1-1, with a tentative D call TRBD1 (6 bases). Germline loops: CDR1 SEHNR, CDR2 FQNEAQ (reference sequence). This CDR3 has 14 amino acids. V lost 6 bases and J lost 3, with 14 bases in between. The CDR3, as DNA: TGTGCCAGCAGGGAACCGGGGGCTTACACTGAAGCTTTCTTT. Residues: CASREPGAYTEAFF.

Concerning this clonotype: This CDR3 fails to terminate in the conserved phenylalanine or tryptophan, so it likely reflects a read error. The rearrangement joins TRBV7-2 to TRBJ1-5; no clear D gene. Germline CDR1 reads SGHTA; CDR2 reads FQGNSA. Trimming took 7 bases from V and 9 from J, leaving 16 bases between them. This CDR3 region has 13 residues. As DNA, the CDR3 is TGTGCCAGCACCCCATTTGTAGGAGGGCCCCAGCATTTG. As protein: CASTPFVGGPQHL.

This clonotype turned up a few times. The gene calls are TRBV29-1 and TRBJ2-3; TRBD1 aligns across 9 bases. CDR3 size: 14 residues. CDR1 and CDR2 from the germline V gene are SQVTM and ANQGSEA. The ends lost 6 bases at V and 2 bases at J; junction bases unmatched: 6. The CDR3 loop is CSVVTGGITDTQYF. DNA for the CDR3: TGCAGCGTCGTGACAGGGGGAATCACAGATACGCAGTATTTT.

Many counts were recorded for this clonotype. V gene TRBV28 combines with J gene TRBJ1-5, with D possibly TRBD1 on 5 matching bases. The CDR3 has 17 residues. The germline V gene has CDR1 MDHEN and CDR2 SYDVKM. V dropped 1 base and J dropped 1 base, with 14 bases sitting between them. CDR3 amino acids: CASSLYWGGHSNQPQHF. The CDR3 region has the DNA TGTGCCAGCAGTTTATATTGGGGCGGTCACAGCAATCAGCCCCAGCATTTT. Using reference TRBV28 and TRBJ1-5 for the parts outside the CDR3, the full variable domain is DVKVTQSSRYLVKRTGEKVFLECVQDMDHENMFWYRQDPGLGLRLIYFSYDVKMKEKGDIPEGYSVSREKKERFSLILESASTNQTSMYLCASSLYWGGHSNQPQHFGDGTRLSIL.

The chain couples TRBV7-2 to TRBJ1-5; 7 bases agree with TRBD1. J was trimmed by 6 bases and V by 5 bases; bases with no gene match: 7. Germline V gives CDR1 SGHTA, CDR2 FQGNSA. The CDR3 contains 14 residues. As DNA, the CDR3 is TGTGCCAGCAGCGTAGACACAGGGGCTCAGCCCCAGCATTTT. This codes for CASSVDTGAQPQHF.

There are a few counts of this clonotype. The chain links TRBV27 to TRBJ1-5; D uncertain. The CDR3 contains 13 residues. Trimming shortened V by 1 base and J by 7 bases, and 8 bases separated the two germline ends. Germline V CDR1 and CDR2: MNHEY, SMNVEV (reference sequence). As DNA, the CDR3 is TGTGCCAGCAGTTTATTTTCGGGCCAGCCCCAGCATTTT. This codes for CASSLFSGQPQHF.

CDR3 sequence reads: CASRLRLAGEAHTQYF. The CDR3 DNA sequence: TGTGCCAGCAGACTCCGACTAGCGGGAGAGGCCCATACGCAGTATTTT. This rearrangement joins TRBV12-3 or TRBV12-4 to TRBJ2-3, with TRBD2 identical over 12 bases. The CDR3 covers 16 residues. The junction had 11 bases not matched to a gene; V was cut back by 6 bases and J by 7 bases.

The V gene is TRBV28, the J gene TRBJ2-7; TRBD1 or TRBD2 may be the D gene (5 bases each). V lost 7 bases and J 3 bases, leaving 10 bases between the germline ends. Germline V gene lookup returns CDR1 MDHEN and CDR2 SYDVKM. This CDR3 comprises 12 residues. The CDR3 region is CASNLGVYEQYF. DNA for the CDR3: TGTGCCAGCAATTTGGGGGTCTACGAGCAGTACTTC. Supplemented by reference TRBV28 and TRBJ2-7, the full variable domain reads DVKVTQSSRYLVKRTGEKVFLECVQDMDHENMFWYRQDPGLGLRLIYFSYDVKMKEKGDIPEGYSVSREKKERFSLILESASTNQTSMYLCASNLGVYEQYFGPGTRLTVT.

This sequence joins TRBV20-1 and TRBJ1-5; no reliable D call. The germline V and J ends were trimmed by 5 bases and 0 bases, with 20 bases remaining between them. Per germline, CDR1 DFQATT and CDR2 SNEGSKA (reference sequence). There are 17 residues in the CDR3. The DNA of the CDR3 is TGCAGTGCTCTCGGACCTAAGAAGCCTTATAGCAATCAGCCCCAGCATTTT. Its protein product is CSALGPKKPYSNQPQHF.

V is TRBV5-1 and J is TRBJ2-5, with a possible D match to TRBD1 (5 bases). V lost 2 bases, J lost 2 bases, and 16 bases lay in between. CDR1 and CDR2 (germline): SGHRS, YFSETQ. There are 16 residues in the CDR3. CDR3 nucleotides: TGCGCCAGCAGCTTATCCTTCGTCAGGGAACAAGAGACCCAGTACTTC. Encoded protein: CASSLSFVREQETQYF.

This clonotype appeared a few times. The gene calls are TRBV3-1 and TRBJ1-6, with D unclear. V was trimmed by 1 base and J by 7 bases, leaving 8 bases between them. This CDR3 spans 14 amino acids. Germline V lookup: CDR1 LGHDT, CDR2 YNNKEL (reference sequence). The CDR3 DNA reads TGTGCCAGCAGCCAAGCCCCGGCGAATTCACCCCTCCACTTT. Amino acids: CASSQAPANSPLHF.

This clonotype was seen only a few times. This chain uses TRBV28 with TRBJ2-1; weak D call: TRBD1 (5 bases). Trimming shortened V by 8 bases and J by 10 bases, and 12 bases separated the two germline ends. Germline lookup yields CDR1 MDHEN and CDR2 SYDVKM. There are 11 residues in the CDR3. The CDR3 DNA is TGTGCCAGCCAGGGAATTCACGAGCAGTTCTTC. It encodes CASQGIHEQFF.

This chain links TRBV20-1 with TRBJ2-1; TRBD2 might be the D (5 bases). The CDR3 runs to 13 residues. The germline V gene has CDR1 DFQATT and CDR2 SNEGSKA (reference sequence). Trimming shortened V by 3 bases and J by 8 bases, and 14 bases separated the two germline ends. DNA of the CDR3: TGCAGTGCTAGTGGTAGCGATCTCTATGAGCAGTTCTTC. Protein sequence: CSASGSDLYEQFF.

Notes on this clonotype: At one boundary the junction diverges from the germline segment, which might be a read error. This chain uses TRBV4-2 with TRBJ1-1; TRBD1 might be the D (5 bases). The CDR3 has 14 residues. Germline V gives CDR1 LGHNA, CDR2 YNFKEQ. CDR3 in amino acids: CASSKEWGRNEAFF. CDR3 DNA sequence: TGTGCCAGCAGCAAAGAGTGGGGGAGGAATGAAGCTTTCTTT.

This clonotype was detected only a few times. This CDR3 reads CATSTGSSGNTIYF. As DNA, the CDR3 is TGTGCCACCAGCACAGGGAGCTCTGGAAACACCATATATTTT. The chain uses TRBV15 and TRBJ1-3, with D possibly being TRBD1 (5 bases). Germline V gene lookup returns CDR1 LNHNV and CDR2 YYDKDF (reference sequence). Trimming took 4 bases from V and 0 from J, leaving 7 bases between them. The CDR3 spans 14 residues.

The rearrangement links TRBV16 to TRBJ2-3; D may be TRBD1 or TRBD2 (5 bases each). Trimming removed 4 bases at V and 1 base at J, with 12 bases between. The germline V gene encodes CDR1 KGHSY and CDR2 FQNENV. The CDR3 loop spans 15 amino acids. The CDR3 region has the DNA TGTGCCAGCAGCCGATCCGGGACCGGCACAGATACGCAGTATTTT. This gives the protein CASSRSGTGTDTQYF.

The rearrangement links TRBV12-3 or TRBV12-4 to TRBJ2-7; D not certain. V lost 1 base and J lost 0, with 13 bases in between. The CDR3 extends over 16 amino acids. The CDR3: CASSLVLGPSSYEQYF. The CDR3 region has the DNA TGTGCCAGCAGTTTAGTTCTAGGACCAAGCTCCTACGAGCAGTACTTC.

This chain links TRBV9 with TRBJ2-1, with 8 nucleotides matching TRBD2. From germline, CDR1 is SGDLS and CDR2 YYNGEE. The V and J ends lost 0 bases and 9 bases, in that order; junction bases with no gene match: 14. The CDR3 length is 17 residues. CDR3 region: CASSVALTSGSKGEQFF. In DNA, the CDR3 is TGTGCCAGCAGCGTAGCGTTAACTAGCGGTAGCAAGGGTGAGCAGTTCTTC.

This clonotype was counted a few times. The chain carries TRBV12-3 or TRBV12-4 and TRBJ1-1, with 8 nucleotides matching TRBD1. The CDR3 is 14 residues long. After removal of 5 bases from V and 1 base from J, the junction contained 3 bases not matched to a gene. CDR3 sequence (DNA): TGTGCCAGCAGTACCGACAGGGGGAACACTGAAGCTTTCTTT. This encodes CASSTDRGNTEAFF.